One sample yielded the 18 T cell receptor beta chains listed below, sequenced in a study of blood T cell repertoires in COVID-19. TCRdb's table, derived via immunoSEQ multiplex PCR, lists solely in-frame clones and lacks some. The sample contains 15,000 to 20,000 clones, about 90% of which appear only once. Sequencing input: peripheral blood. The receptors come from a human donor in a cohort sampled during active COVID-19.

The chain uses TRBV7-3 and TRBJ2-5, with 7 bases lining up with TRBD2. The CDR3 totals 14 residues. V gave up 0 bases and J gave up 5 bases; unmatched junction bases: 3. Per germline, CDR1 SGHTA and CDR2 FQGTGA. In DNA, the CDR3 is TGTGCCAGCAGCTTAACTCTCGGGGGGGAGACCCAGTACTTC. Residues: CASSLTLGGETQYF.

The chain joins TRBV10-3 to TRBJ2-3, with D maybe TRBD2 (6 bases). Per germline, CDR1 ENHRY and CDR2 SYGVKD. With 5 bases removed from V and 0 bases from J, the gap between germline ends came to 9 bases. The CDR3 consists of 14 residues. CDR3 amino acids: CAISLAASTDTQYF. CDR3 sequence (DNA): TGTGCCATCAGTTTAGCGGCTAGCACAGATACGCAGTATTTT.

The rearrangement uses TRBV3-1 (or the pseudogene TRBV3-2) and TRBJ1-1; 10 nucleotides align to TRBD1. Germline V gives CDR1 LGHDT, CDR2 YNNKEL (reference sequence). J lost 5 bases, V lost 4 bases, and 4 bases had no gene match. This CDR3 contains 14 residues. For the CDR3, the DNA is TGTGCCAGCAGCCCTCGGACAGGGGGAACTGAAGCTTTCTTT. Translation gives CASSPRTGGTEAFF.

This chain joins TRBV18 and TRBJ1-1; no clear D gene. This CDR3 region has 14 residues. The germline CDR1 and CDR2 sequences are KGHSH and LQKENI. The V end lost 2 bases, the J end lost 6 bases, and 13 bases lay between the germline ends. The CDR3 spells CASSPNRVGAEAFF. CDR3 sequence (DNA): TGTGCCAGCTCACCAAACCGGGTAGGTGCTGAAGCTTTCTTT. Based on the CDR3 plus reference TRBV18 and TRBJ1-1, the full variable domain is NAGVMQNPRHLVRRRGQEARLRCSPMKGHSHVYWYRQLPEEGLKFMVYLQKENIIDESGMPKERFSAEFPKEGPSILRIQQVVRGDSAAYFCASSPNRVGAEAFFGQGTRLTVV.

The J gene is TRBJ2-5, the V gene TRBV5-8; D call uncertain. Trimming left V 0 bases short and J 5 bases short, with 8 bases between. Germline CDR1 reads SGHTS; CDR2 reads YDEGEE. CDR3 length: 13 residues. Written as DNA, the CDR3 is TGTGCCAGCAGCTTGGATCTCGGGGAGACCCAGTACTTC. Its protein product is CASSLDLGETQYF.

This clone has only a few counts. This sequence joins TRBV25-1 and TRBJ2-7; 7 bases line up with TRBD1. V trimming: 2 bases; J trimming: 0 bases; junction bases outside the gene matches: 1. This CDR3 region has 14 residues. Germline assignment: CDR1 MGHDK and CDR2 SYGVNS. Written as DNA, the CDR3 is TGTGCCAGCAGTGAAGGGGACAGCTCCTACGAGCAGTACTTC. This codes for CASSEGDSSYEQYF.

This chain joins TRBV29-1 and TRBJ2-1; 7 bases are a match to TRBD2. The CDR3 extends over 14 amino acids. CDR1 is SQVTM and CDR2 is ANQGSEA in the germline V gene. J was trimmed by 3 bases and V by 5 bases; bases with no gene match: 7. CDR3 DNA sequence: TGCAGCGTTTATGGGCTAGCGGACTACAATGAGCAGTTCTTC. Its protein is CSVYGLADYNEQFF.

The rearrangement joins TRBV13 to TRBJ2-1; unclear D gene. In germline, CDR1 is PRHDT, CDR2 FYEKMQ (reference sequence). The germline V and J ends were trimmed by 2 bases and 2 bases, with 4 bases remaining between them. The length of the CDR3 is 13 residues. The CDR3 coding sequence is TGTGCCAGCAGCTTACCAGCCTACAATGAGCAGTTCTTC. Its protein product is CASSLPAYNEQFF.

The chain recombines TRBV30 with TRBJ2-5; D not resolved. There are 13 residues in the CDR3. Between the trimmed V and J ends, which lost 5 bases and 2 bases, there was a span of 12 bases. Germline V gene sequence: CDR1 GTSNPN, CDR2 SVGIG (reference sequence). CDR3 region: CAWGGSLQETQYF. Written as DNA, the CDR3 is TGTGCCTGGGGTGGATCACTACAAGAGACCCAGTACTTC. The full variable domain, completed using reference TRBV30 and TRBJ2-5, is SQTIHQWPATLVQPVGSPLSLECTVEGTSNPNLYWYRQAAGRGLQLLFYSVGIGQISSEVPQNLSASRPQDRQFILSSKKLLLSDSGFYLCAWGGSLQETQYFGPGTRLLVL.

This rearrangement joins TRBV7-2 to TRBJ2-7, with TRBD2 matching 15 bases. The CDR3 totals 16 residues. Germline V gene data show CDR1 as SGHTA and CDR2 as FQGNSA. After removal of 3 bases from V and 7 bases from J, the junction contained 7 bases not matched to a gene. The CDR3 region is CASSFRTSGRAWEQYF. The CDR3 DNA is TGTGCCAGCAGCTTCCGGACTAGCGGGAGGGCCTGGGAGCAGTACTTC.

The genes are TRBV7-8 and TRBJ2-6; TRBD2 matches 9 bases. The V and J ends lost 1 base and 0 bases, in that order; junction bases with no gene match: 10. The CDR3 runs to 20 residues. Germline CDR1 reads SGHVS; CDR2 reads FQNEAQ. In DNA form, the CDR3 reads TGTGCCAGCAGCTTAGTTTTTTCGCTAGCGGGAAGCTCTGGGGCCAACGTCCTGACTTTC. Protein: CASSLVFSLAGSSGANVLTF.

DNA for the CDR3: TGTGCAAGTCGCTTAGCGAAATGGGTCGGGACAGGGGAGCCCCCCACTAGCACAGATACGCAGTATTTT. It codes for CASRLAKWVGTGEPPTSTDTQYF. This rearrangement joins TRBV12-2 to TRBJ2-3; TRBD1 is taken as the D call from the table, unchecked against the DNA. TRBV12-2 corresponds to a pseudogene. The CDR3 extends over 23 amino acids.

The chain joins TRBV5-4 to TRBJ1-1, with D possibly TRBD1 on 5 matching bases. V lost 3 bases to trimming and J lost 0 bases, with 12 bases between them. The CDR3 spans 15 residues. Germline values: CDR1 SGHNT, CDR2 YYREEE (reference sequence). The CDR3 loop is CASSSQAVMNTEAFF. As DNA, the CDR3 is TGTGCCAGCAGCTCACAGGCAGTCATGAACACTGAAGCTTTCTTT. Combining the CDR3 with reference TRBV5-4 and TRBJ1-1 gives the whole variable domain ETGVTQSPTHLIKTRGQQVTLRCSSQSGHNTVSWYQQALGQGPQFIFQYYREEENGRGNFPPRFSGLQFPNYSSELNVNALELDDSALYLCASSSQAVMNTEAFFGQGTRLTVV.

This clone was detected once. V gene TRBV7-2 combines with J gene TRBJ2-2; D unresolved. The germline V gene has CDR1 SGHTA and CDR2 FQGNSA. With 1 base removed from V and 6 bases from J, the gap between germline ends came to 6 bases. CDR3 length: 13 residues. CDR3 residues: CASSLDRAGELFF. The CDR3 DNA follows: TGTGCCAGCAGCTTAGACCGGGCCGGGGAGCTGTTTTTT.

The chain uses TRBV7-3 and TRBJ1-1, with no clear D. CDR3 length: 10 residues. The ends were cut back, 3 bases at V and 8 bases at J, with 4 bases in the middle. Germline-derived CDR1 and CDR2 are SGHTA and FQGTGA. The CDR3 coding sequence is TGTGCCAGCAGCTTGCTAGAAGCTTTCTTT. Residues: CASSLLEAFF.

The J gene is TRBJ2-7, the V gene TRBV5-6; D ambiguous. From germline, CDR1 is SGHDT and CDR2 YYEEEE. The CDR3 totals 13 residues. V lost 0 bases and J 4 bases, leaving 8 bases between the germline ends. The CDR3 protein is CASSLAFSYEQYF. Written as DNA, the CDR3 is TGTGCCAGCAGCTTGGCCTTCAGTTACGAGCAGTACTTC.

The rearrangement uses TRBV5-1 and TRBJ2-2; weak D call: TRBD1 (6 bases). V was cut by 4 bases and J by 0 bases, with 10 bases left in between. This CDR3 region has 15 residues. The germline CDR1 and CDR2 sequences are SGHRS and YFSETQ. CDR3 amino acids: CASSPRDTNTGELFF. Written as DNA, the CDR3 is TGCGCCAGCAGCCCCCGGGACACGAACACCGGGGAGCTGTTTTTT.

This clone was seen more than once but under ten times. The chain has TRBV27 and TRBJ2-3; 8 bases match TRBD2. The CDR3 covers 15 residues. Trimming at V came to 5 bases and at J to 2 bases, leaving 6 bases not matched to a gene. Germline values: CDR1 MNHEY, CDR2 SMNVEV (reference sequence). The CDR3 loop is CASSVREGVTDTQYF. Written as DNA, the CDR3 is TGTGCCAGCAGTGTACGGGAGGGGGTCACAGATACGCAGTATTTT.